The present T cell receptor beta chain was sequenced within a study of control samples from healthy donors and cancer patients. Per the germline V gene, CDR1 is LNHDA and CDR2 is SQIVND (reference sequence). The CDR3 extends over 14 amino acids. V trimming: 8 bases; J trimming: 0 bases; junction bases outside the gene matches: 5. Only in-frame clones appear in the TCRdb table, and some are missing; sequencing was by immunoSEQ multiplex PCR. This sample has about 160,000 clones, with 96% found just once. This sequence joins TRBV19 and TRBJ2-7; 9 bases are a match to TRBD1. The TCR was taken from a young woman in good health. The sample taken for sequencing was blood. As DNA, the CDR3 is TGTGCCAGTCGGTGGGACAGGGACTCCTACGAGCAGTACTTC. This translates into CASRWDRDSYEQYF.